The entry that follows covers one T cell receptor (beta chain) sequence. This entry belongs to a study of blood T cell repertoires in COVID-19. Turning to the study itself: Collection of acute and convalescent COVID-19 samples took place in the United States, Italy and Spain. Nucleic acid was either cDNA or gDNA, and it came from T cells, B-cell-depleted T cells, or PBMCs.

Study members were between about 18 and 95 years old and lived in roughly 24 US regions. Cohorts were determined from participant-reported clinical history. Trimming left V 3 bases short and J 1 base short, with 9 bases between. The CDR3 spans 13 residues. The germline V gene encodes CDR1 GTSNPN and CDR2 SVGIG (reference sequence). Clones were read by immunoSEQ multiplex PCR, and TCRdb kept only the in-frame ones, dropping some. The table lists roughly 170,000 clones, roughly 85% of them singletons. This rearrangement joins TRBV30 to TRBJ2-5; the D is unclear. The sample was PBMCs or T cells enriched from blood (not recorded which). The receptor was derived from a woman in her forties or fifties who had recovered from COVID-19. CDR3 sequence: CAWSLRVQETQYF. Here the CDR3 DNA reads TGTGCCTGGAGCCTACGGGTCCAAGAGACCCAGTACTTC.